This entry describes one T cell receptor beta chain. These data come from a study of T cell responses to AZD1222 COVID-19 vaccine. The length of the CDR3 is 12 residues. V lost 3 bases to trimming and J lost 6 bases, with 8 bases between them. Produced via immunoSEQ multiplex PCR; TCRdb's table is partial and in-frame only. The table shows fewer than 90,000 clones, with about 85% occurring only once. Sequenced here: peripheral blood, sampled on day 0 of AZD1222 vaccination. The chain links TRBV12-3 or TRBV12-4 to TRBJ1-2; D might be TRBD1 (5 bases). This TCR came from an adult in good health. The CDR3 here is CASSFGGNGYTF. The CDR3 DNA follows: TGTGCCAGCAGTTTTGGGGGAAATGGCTACACCTTC.